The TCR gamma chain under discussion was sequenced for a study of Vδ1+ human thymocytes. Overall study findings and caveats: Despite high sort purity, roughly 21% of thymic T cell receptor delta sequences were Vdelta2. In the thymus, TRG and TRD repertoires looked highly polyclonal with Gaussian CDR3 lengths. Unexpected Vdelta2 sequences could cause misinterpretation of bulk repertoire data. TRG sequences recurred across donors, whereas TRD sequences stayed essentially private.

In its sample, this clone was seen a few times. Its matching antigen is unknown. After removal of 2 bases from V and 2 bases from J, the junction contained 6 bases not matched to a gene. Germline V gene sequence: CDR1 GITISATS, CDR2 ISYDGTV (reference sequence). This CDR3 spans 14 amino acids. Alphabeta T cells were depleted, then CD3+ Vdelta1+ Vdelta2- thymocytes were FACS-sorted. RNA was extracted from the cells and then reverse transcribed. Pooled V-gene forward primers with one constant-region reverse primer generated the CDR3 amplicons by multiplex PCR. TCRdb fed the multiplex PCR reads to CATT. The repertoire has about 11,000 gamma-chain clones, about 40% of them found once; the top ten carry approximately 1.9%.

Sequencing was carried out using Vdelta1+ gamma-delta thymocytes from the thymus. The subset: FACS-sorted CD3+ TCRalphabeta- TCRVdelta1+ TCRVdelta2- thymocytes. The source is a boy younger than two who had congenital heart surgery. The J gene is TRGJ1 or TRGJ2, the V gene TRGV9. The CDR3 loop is CALWEGPHYYKKLF. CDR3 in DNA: TGTGCCTTGTGGGAGGGACCTCATTATTATAAGAAACTCTTT.